These 27 T cell receptor beta chains share one sample of origin, sequenced in a study of blood T cell repertoires in COVID-19 (dated by TCRdb to the early 2020s). Library generation was performed with the immunoSEQ multiplex PCR assay. TCRdb re-hosts the immuneACCESS table, in-frame sequences only. Its copies lack some clones; in the studies checked, an unresolved V gene accounts for under half of them, and the cause for the rest is not known. In all, the sample holds approximately 220,000 clones, and 83% of those were seen once. The biggest ten clones account for roughly 5% of the sample. Sample: PBMCs or T cells enriched from blood (not recorded which). These receptors were collected from a woman between 45 and 65 years old who had been exposed to COVID-19.

The V gene is TRBV18, the J gene TRBJ1-1; D perhaps matches TRBD1 (5 bases). Trimming pared 3 bases from V and 6 bases from J, leaving 14 bases between. CDR1 and CDR2 (germline): KGHSH, LQKENI. This CDR3 spans 14 amino acids. The CDR3 coding sequence is TGTGCCAGCTCACCTGACAGTCGGGGGGCTGAAGCTTTCTTT. Encoded protein: CASSPDSRGAEAFF.

This clone has more than one count but fewer than ten. The chain joins TRBV5-5 to TRBJ2-5; the D is unclear. V was shortened by 4 bases and J by 5 bases, with 15 bases between the two germline ends. CDR1 and CDR2 from the germline V gene are SGHKS and YYEKEE (reference sequence). This CDR3 comprises 14 residues. The CDR3 reads CASSPQPGGETQYF. The CDR3 DNA reads TGTGCCAGCAGCCCCCAGCCGGGTGGGGAGACCCAGTACTTC.

The chain combines TRBV29-1 with TRBJ1-1; D may be TRBD1 (6 bases). Trimming left V 7 bases short and J 1 base short, with 19 bases between. Germline CDR1 is SQVTM and CDR2 is ANQGSEA. The length of the CDR3 is 15 residues. The CDR3 nucleotides are TGCAGCGCTATCGGACGGGGGGCCAAGAACACTGAAGCTTTCTTT. This codes for CSAIGRGAKNTEAFF.

The rearrangement joins TRBV9 to TRBJ1-1; no reliable D call. There are 13 residues in the CDR3. The germline gives CDR1 SGDLS, CDR2 YYNGEE. V lost 0 bases to trimming and J lost 3 bases, with 6 bases between them. Here the CDR3 reads CASSVGQDTEAFF. The CDR3 DNA follows: TGTGCCAGCAGCGTAGGGCAGGACACTGAAGCTTTCTTT. Using reference TRBV9 and TRBJ1-1 for the parts outside the CDR3, the full variable domain is DSGVTQTPKHLITATGQRVTLRCSPRSGDLSVYWYQQSLDQGLQFLIQYYNGEERAKGNILERFSAQQFPDLHSELNLSSLELGDSALYFCASSVGQDTEAFFGQGTRLTVV.

The chain employs TRBV5-1 and TRBJ2-1, with D possibly matching TRBD2 (5 bases). CDR1 SGHRS and CDR2 YFSETQ come from the germline V gene. The CDR3 sequence is 15 residues long. Trimming took 0 bases from V and 7 from J, leaving 14 bases between them. CDR3 nucleotides: TGCGCCAGCAGCTTGGCGCGGGCTAGCAGGAATGAGCAGTTCTTC. Its translation: CASSLARASRNEQFF. The full variable domain, with the rest looked up from reference TRBV5-1 and TRBJ2-1, is KAGVTQTPRYLIKTRGQQVTLSCSPISGHRSVSWYQQTPGQGLQFLFEYFSETQRNKGNFPGRFSGRQFSNSRSEMNVSTLELGDSALYLCASSLARASRNEQFFGPGTRLTVL.

The chain carries TRBV4-3 and TRBJ1-2; 7 nucleotides agree with TRBD1. With V trimmed by 4 bases and J by 7 bases, 15 bases remained unmatched. Looked up from germline, CDR1 is LGHNA and CDR2 is YSLEER. This CDR3 contains 16 residues. In DNA form, the CDR3 reads TGCGCCAGCAGCCGTACCTGGGCAGGGGGGAATTTTGGCTACACCTTC. This sequence encodes CASSRTWAGGNFGYTF.

The chain carries TRBV2 and TRBJ2-2; no firm D call. The CDR3 totals 13 residues. The V end was cut by 3 bases, the J end by 5 bases, with 7 bases between. CDR1 is SNHLY and CDR2 is FYNNEI in the germline V gene. CDR3 coding DNA: TGTGCCAGCAGTGATTTCTATACCGGGGAGCTGTTTTTT. Translation gives CASSDFYTGELFF.

The chain has TRBV5-4 and TRBJ2-5; perhaps TRBD1 as D (6 bases). The germline gives CDR1 SGHNT, CDR2 YYREEE (reference sequence). The CDR3 consists of 16 residues. V gave up 4 bases and J gave up 3 bases, with 19 bases separating them. The CDR3 nucleotides read TGTGCCAGCAGCCAGGGAACAGGGCCTGCAGAAGAGACCCAGTACTTC. Translating gives CASSQGTGPAEETQYF.

The gene calls are TRBV12-3 or TRBV12-4 and TRBJ2-7; a weak D match, TRBD1 (5 bases). The CDR3 contains 12 residues. V lost 5 bases and J lost 8, with 13 bases in between. The CDR3 loop reads CASSLRPGKQYF. CDR3 nucleotide sequence: TGTGCCAGCAGTCTTCGACCAGGGAAGCAGTACTTC.

The chain links TRBV9 to TRBJ2-2; D might be TRBD1 (5 bases). CDR3 size: 16 residues. The germline V gene has CDR1 SGDLS and CDR2 YYNGEE. V dropped 3 bases and J dropped 4 bases, with 16 bases sitting between them. Here the CDR3 DNA reads TGTGCCAGCAGCGAGAAGGGGAAGCCGGGCACCGGGGAGCTGTTTTTT. Translated, it gives CASSEKGKPGTGELFF. Using reference TRBV9 and TRBJ2-2 for the parts outside the CDR3, the full variable domain is DSGVTQTPKHLITATGQRVTLRCSPRSGDLSVYWYQQSLDQGLQFLIQYYNGEERAKGNILERFSAQQFPDLHSELNLSSLELGDSALYFCASSEKGKPGTGELFFGEGSRLTVL.

A few counts support this clone. The chain links TRBV5-5 to TRBJ2-7, with 9 nucleotides matching TRBD1. V lost 0 bases to trimming and J lost 4 bases; unmatched junction nucleotides: 2. This CDR3 is built from 14 residues. Germline CDR1 SGHKS, CDR2 YYEKEE (reference sequence). In nucleotides, the CDR3 is TGTGCCAGCAGCTTGGATGGACAGGGGTACGAGCAGTACTTC. It translates to CASSLDGQGYEQYF.

This clone has a single count. The chain links TRBV3-1 (or the pseudogene TRBV3-2) to TRBJ1-2; no definite D call. With 4 bases removed from V and 7 bases from J, the gap between germline ends came to 13 bases. Germline V CDR1 and CDR2: LGHDT, YNNKEL (reference sequence). This CDR3 spans 13 amino acids. The CDR3 reads CASSRVGSGGYTF. CDR3 DNA sequence: TGTGCCAGCAGCCGCGTCGGGAGTGGTGGCTACACCTTC.

This clone was observed once. The J gene is TRBJ2-7, the V gene TRBV7-2; 9 bases match TRBD1. V shed 5 bases, J shed 1 base, and the junction held 6 bases outside the gene matches. The germline V gene encodes CDR1 SGHTA and CDR2 FQGNSA. The CDR3 is 15 residues long. DNA for the CDR3: TGTGCCAGCAGCCCGTGGGACAGGGTATCCTACGAGCAGTACTTC. The encoded protein is CASSPWDRVSYEQYF.

This clone is a singleton in its sample. V is TRBV3-1 (or the pseudogene TRBV3-2) and J is TRBJ2-1, with 7 nucleotides matching TRBD2. V lost 1 base, J lost 10 bases, and 13 bases stayed unmatched. Germline values: CDR1 LGHDT, CDR2 YNNKEL (reference sequence). The CDR3 has 16 residues. The CDR3 DNA follows: TGTGCCAGCAGCCAAGTTCTGCGGGGGAACCAAGGAGAGCAGTTCTTC. Protein: CASSQVLRGNQGEQFF.

The chain uses TRBV5-1 and TRBJ1-1; no definite D call. V was trimmed by 4 bases and J by 1 base, leaving 11 bases between them. CDR1 is SGHRS, CDR2 YFSETQ, per germline. This CDR3 has 14 residues. CDR3 region: CASSHTPGNTEAFF. The CDR3 region has the DNA TGCGCCAGCAGCCACACTCCGGGGAACACTGAAGCTTTCTTT.

The V gene is TRBV2, the J gene TRBJ2-7; the D gene is possibly TRBD2 (6 bases). Trimming removed 4 bases at V and 2 bases at J, with 15 bases between. The CDR3 totals 15 residues. CDR1 is SNHLY and CDR2 is FYNNEI in the germline V gene. The CDR3 nucleotides are TGTGCCAGCAGTGTTGGCGCTACTAGCCCCTACGAGCAGTACTTC. It yields the protein CASSVGATSPYEQYF.

The gene calls are TRBV18 and TRBJ1-1; 7 nucleotides line up with TRBD1. The CDR3 is 16 amino acids. Germline loops: CDR1 KGHSH, CDR2 LQKENI. J was trimmed by 3 bases and V by 3 bases; bases with no gene match: 10. The CDR3 protein is CASSPRAIQGYTEAFF. CDR3 bases: TGTGCCAGCTCACCGCGGGCTATACAGGGGTACACTGAAGCTTTCTTT.

This clone was seen only a few times. The J gene is TRBJ1-6, the V gene TRBV28; 11 bases agree with TRBD1. Germline loops: CDR1 MDHEN, CDR2 SYDVKM. The CDR3 runs 15 residues. V was clipped by 5 bases and J by 9 bases; unmatched bases: 6. In nucleotides, the CDR3 is TGTGCCAGCAGTCCGCGGACAGGGGGCTTTTCACCCCTCCACTTT. It yields the protein CASSPRTGGFSPLHF. Full variable domain (remainder filled in from reference TRBV28 and TRBJ1-6): DVKVTQSSRYLVKRTGEKVFLECVQDMDHENMFWYRQDPGLGLRLIYFSYDVKMKEKGDIPEGYSVSREKKERFSLILESASTNQTSMYLCASSPRTGGFSPLHFGNGTRLTVT.

The genes are TRBV5-6 and TRBJ2-5; 7 positions agree with TRBD1. Per germline, CDR1 SGHDT and CDR2 YYEEEE. With V trimmed by 1 base and J by 5 bases, 5 bases remained unmatched. CDR3 length: 14 residues. In DNA, the CDR3 is TGTGCCAGCAGCTTGCCGACAGGGTGGGAGACCCAGTACTTC. The encoded protein is CASSLPTGWETQYF.

The V call is TRBV29-1, the J call TRBJ1-2, with no clear D. V was shortened by 3 bases and J by 7 bases, with 12 bases between the two germline ends. This CDR3 is 12 amino acids long. Looked up from germline, CDR1 is SQVTM and CDR2 is ANQGSEA. The CDR3 DNA is TGCAGCGTTGATGGGCAGAATCTTGGCTACACCTTC. It codes for CSVDGQNLGYTF.

The rearrangement joins TRBV6-6 to TRBJ1-2, with TRBD1 identical over 8 bases. Germline loops: CDR1 MNHNY, CDR2 SVGAGI (reference sequence). V shed 4 bases and J 8 bases; nucleotides not matched to a gene: 9. This CDR3 contains 14 residues. In DNA, the CDR3 is TGTGCCAGCAGTTCTCCGGACAGGGAGAGCGGCTACACCTTC. Translation: CASSSPDRESGYTF.

This chain joins TRBV6-5 and TRBJ1-6; TRBD1 aligns across 8 bases. V was pared by 4 bases and J by 8 bases, with 1 base of the junction left unmatched. Germline CDR1 is MNHEY and CDR2 is SVGAGI. This CDR3 comprises 13 residues. The CDR3 is CASSSTGDSPLHF. In nucleotides, the CDR3 is TGTGCCAGCAGTTCGACAGGGGATTCACCCCTCCACTTT.

This clone was seen only once. The J gene is TRBJ1-1, the V gene TRBV7-2, with D uncertain. The germline V and J ends were trimmed by 1 base and 4 bases, with 10 bases remaining between them. Germline CDR1 reads SGHTA; CDR2 reads FQGNSA. CDR3 length equals 14 residues. CDR3 sequence reads: CASSLGALATEAFF. CDR3 sequence (DNA): TGTGCCAGCAGCTTAGGAGCGTTAGCCACTGAAGCTTTCTTT.

The J gene is TRBJ2-5, the V gene TRBV7-2; no reliable D call. The CDR3 is 13 residues long. Per the germline V gene, CDR1 is SGHTA and CDR2 is FQGNSA. V shed 4 bases and J shed 5 bases, with 11 bases lying between them. The CDR3 bases are TGTGCCAGCAGCTGGAGCCTTGAGGAGACCCAGTACTTC. It specifies CASSWSLEETQYF. Complete variable domain (other parts from reference TRBV7-2 and TRBJ2-5): GAGVSQSPSNKVTEKGKDVELRCDPISGHTALYWYRQSLGQGLEFLIYFQGNSAPDKSGLPSDRFSAERTGGSVSTLTIQRTQQEDSAVYLCASSWSLEETQYFGPGTRLLVL.

The V gene is TRBV11-2, the J gene TRBJ2-2; D unresolved. The CDR3 is made up of 15 amino acids. Per the germline V gene, CDR1 is SGHAT and CDR2 is FQNNGV. Trimming shortened V by 0 bases and J by 4 bases, and 9 bases separated the two germline ends. The CDR3 bases are TGTGCCAGCAGCTTAGATCGAGCTAGCACCGGGGAGCTGTTTTTT. This gives the protein CASSLDRASTGELFF.

This chain joins TRBV25-1 and TRBJ1-1; weak D call: TRBD1 (6 bases). Trimming pared 8 bases from V and 4 bases from J, leaving 17 bases between. This CDR3 has 14 amino acids. Germline CDR1 reads MGHDK; CDR2 reads SYGVNS. The CDR3 nucleotides are TGTGCCAGCCGCGGTGGGGGCGCAGGCACTGAAGCTTTCTTT. It encodes CASRGGGAGTEAFF.

V and J are TRBV27 and TRBJ1-2, with no clear D. Germline CDR1 is MNHEY and CDR2 is SMNVEV (reference sequence). The CDR3 spans 13 residues. The ends were cut back, 4 bases at V and 7 bases at J, with 13 bases in the middle. In DNA, the CDR3 is TGTGCCAGCAGTTCCGCGAGGCTGAGTGGCTACACCTTC. It codes for CASSSARLSGYTF.